This entry features one T cell receptor beta chain sequence. Per the original methods: From reference gene primer amplification, estimates of nucleated cell counts were derived. Libraries were prepared by immunoSEQ multiplex PCR; TCRdb keeps only in-frame clonotypes and omits some of them. V and J calls and clone size come straight from that table; D and trimming were deduced from the DNA. Of 37,000 or so clones in the sample, 90% were seen once. The source of the sample is a study of blood T cell repertoires in COVID-19. The germline V gene encodes CDR1 SNHLY and CDR2 FYNNEI. This CDR3 region has 12 residues. Between the trimmed V and J ends, which lost 4 bases and 5 bases, there was a span of 9 bases.

This chain connects TRBV2 to TRBJ2-7; weak D call: TRBD1 (6 bases). The origin of this receptor is a man between 65 and 79 years old with acute or convalescent COVID-19. Sequenced material: peripheral blood. The CDR3 DNA reads as TGTGCCAGCAGTGTACAGGGTGACGAGCAGTACTTC. This sequence encodes CASSVQGDEQYF.